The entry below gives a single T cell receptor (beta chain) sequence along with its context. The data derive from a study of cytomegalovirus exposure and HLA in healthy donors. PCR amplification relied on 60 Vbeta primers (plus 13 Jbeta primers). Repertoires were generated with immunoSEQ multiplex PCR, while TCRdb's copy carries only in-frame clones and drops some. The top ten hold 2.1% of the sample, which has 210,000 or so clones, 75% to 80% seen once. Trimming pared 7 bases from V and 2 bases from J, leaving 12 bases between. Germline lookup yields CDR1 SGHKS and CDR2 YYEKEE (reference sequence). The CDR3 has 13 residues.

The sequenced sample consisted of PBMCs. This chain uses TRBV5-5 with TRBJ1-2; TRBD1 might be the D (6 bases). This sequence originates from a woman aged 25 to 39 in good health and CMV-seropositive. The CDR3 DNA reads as TGTGCCAGCGGGACCGACAGGAACTATGGCTACACCTTC. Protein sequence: CASGTDRNYGYTF.